These 13 T cell receptor beta chains came from one sample sequenced in a study of shared clonotypes between healthy human individuals. Data came from immunoSEQ multiplex PCR; TCRdb stores just in-frame clones and leaves some out. The sample includes some 500,000 clones, roughly four fifths of them seen just once. The source material was PBMCs. All receptors come from a woman in her thirties or forties in good health. Some clones in this sample may be carry-over from other donors' samples.

The V gene is TRBV7-9, the J gene TRBJ2-7; D ambiguous. Germline loops: CDR1 SEHNR, CDR2 FQNEAQ (reference sequence). The CDR3 contains 12 residues. The V end was cut by 4 bases, the J end by 4 bases, with 8 bases between. This chain's CDR3 is CASSSDTYEQYF. CDR3 bases: TGTGCCAGCAGCTCCGATACATACGAGCAGTACTTC.

This clone was counted between two and nine times. This chain uses TRBV29-1 with TRBJ2-1, with no clear D. Germline V gives CDR1 SQVTM, CDR2 ANQGSEA. The CDR3 totals 11 residues. Deletions cut 4 bases from V and 8 bases from J, with 9 bases between. Here the CDR3 reads CSVVQVHEQFF. CDR3 DNA: TGCAGCGTTGTTCAGGTCCATGAGCAGTTCTTC.

Written as DNA, the CDR3 is TGTGCCAGCAGCCTGCCCTGGGGGTCTGGCACCATATATTTT. This codes for CASSLPWGSGTIYF. J is TRBJ1-3 and V is TRBV7-9, with a tentative D call TRBD1 (5 bases). Trimming stripped 5 bases from V and 9 bases from J, with 17 bases between. The CDR3 loop spans 14 amino acids. From germline, CDR1 is SEHNR and CDR2 FQNEAQ (reference sequence).

The genes are TRBV14 and TRBJ2-2; 10 nucleotides align to TRBD1. This CDR3 spans 17 amino acids. V shed 0 bases and J 9 bases; nucleotides not matched to a gene: 10. Germline V gene data show CDR1 as SGHDN and CDR2 as FVKESK. In DNA, the CDR3 is TGTGCCAGCAGCCAAGAGGAGACAGGGGGCTTGTTCAGGGAGCTGTTTTTT. Amino acid sequence: CASSQEETGGLFRELFF.

Remarks on this clone: A much larger clone is a single base away; this may be a read error. The chain links TRBV5-4 to TRBJ2-1, with 7 bases aligning to TRBD1. The CDR3 is made up of 14 amino acids. In germline, CDR1 is SGHNT, CDR2 YYREEE (reference sequence). Written as DNA, the CDR3 is TGTGCCGGCAGCTCCAACAGGGGCTACAATGAGCAGTTCTTC. This sequence encodes CAGSSNRGYNEQFF.

J is TRBJ2-7 and V is TRBV30; 7 bases agree with TRBD1. Losses at the gene ends were 2 bases for V and 9 bases for J; bases not matched to a gene: 7. CDR3 length equals 12 residues. The germline gives CDR1 GTSNPN, CDR2 SVGIG (reference sequence). CDR3 sequence: CAWSWNRGGQYF. The CDR3 DNA follows: TGTGCCTGGAGTTGGAACAGGGGCGGGCAGTACTTC.

This rearrangement joins TRBV7-3 to TRBJ2-3, with D possibly called TRBD1 or TRBD2 (6 bases each). Germline CDR1 and CDR2: SGHTA and FQGTGA. V lost 1 base to trimming and J lost 7 bases, with 18 bases between them. The CDR3 has 16 residues. The CDR3 loop reads CASSLNGGQSANTQYF. The CDR3 DNA sequence: TGTGCCAGCAGCTTAAACGGGGGACAATCCGCGAATACGCAGTATTTT.

The chain joins TRBV5-6 to TRBJ1-2; D gene uncertain. This CDR3 spans 15 amino acids. Germline V gene lookup returns CDR1 SGHDT and CDR2 YYEEEE. V was shortened by 2 bases and J by 4 bases, with 15 bases between the two germline ends. The CDR3 region has the DNA TGTGCCAGCAGCTTTGGGCCAGGCGTTTTCTATGGCTACACCTTC. This sequence encodes CASSFGPGVFYGYTF. Combining the CDR3 with reference TRBV5-6 and TRBJ1-2 gives the whole variable domain DAGVTQSPTHLIKTRGQQVTLRCSPKSGHDTVSWYQQALGQGPQFIFQYYEEEERQRGNFPDRFSGHQFPNYSSELNVNALLLGDSALYLCASSFGPGVFYGYTFGSGTRLTVV.

This chain uses TRBV7-9 with TRBJ2-3; the match to TRBD2 covers 7 bases. Germline values: CDR1 SEHNR, CDR2 FQNEAQ (reference sequence). The length of the CDR3 is 16 residues. With V trimmed by 1 base and J by 0 bases, 4 bases remained unmatched. Here the CDR3 reads CASSLGEGISTDTQYF. The CDR3 nucleotides read TGTGCCAGCAGCTTAGGGGAGGGGATTAGCACAGATACGCAGTATTTT.

The CDR3 coding sequence is TGCGCCAGCAGCAAGGGACTAGCGGGAGGAGAGACCCAGTACTTC. It yields the protein CASSKGLAGGETQYF. The rearrangement links TRBV5-1 to TRBJ2-5; 15 nucleotides match TRBD2. Germline V lookup: CDR1 SGHRS, CDR2 YFSETQ. The CDR3 is 15 residues long. Losses at the gene ends were 4 bases for V and 4 bases for J; bases not matched to a gene: 2.

This clone was observed many times. The V gene is TRBV15, the J gene TRBJ2-1; TRBD2 matches at 9 bases. The CDR3 runs to 15 residues. CDR1 is LNHNV and CDR2 is YYDKDF in the germline V gene (reference sequence). After removal of 0 bases from V and 7 bases from J, the junction contained 4 bases not matched to a gene. CDR3 loop: CATSRDLAGWNEQFF. The CDR3 region has the DNA TGTGCCACCAGCAGAGATCTAGCGGGATGGAATGAGCAGTTCTTC. Complete variable domain (other parts from reference TRBV15 and TRBJ2-1): DAMVIQNPRYQVTQFGKPVTLSCSQTLNHNVMYWYQQKSSQAPKLLFHYYDKDFNNEADTPDNFQSRRPNTSFCFLDIRSPGLGDTAMYLCATSRDLAGWNEQFFGPGTRLTVL.

The chain joins TRBV18 to TRBJ2-3, with a tentative D call TRBD2 (5 bases). Germline V lookup: CDR1 KGHSH, CDR2 LQKENI. The germline V and J ends were trimmed by 6 bases and 1 base, with 17 bases remaining between them. The CDR3 sequence is 16 residues long. For the CDR3, the DNA is TGTGCCAGCTCCCTCGTGTCGCAGAGGGGCACAGATACGCAGTATTTT. This encodes CASSLVSQRGTDTQYF.

The V call is TRBV7-9, the J call TRBJ2-5; unclear D gene. The V end lost 5 bases, the J end lost 5 bases, and 9 bases lay between the germline ends. This CDR3 has 12 amino acids. Germline lookup yields CDR1 SEHNR and CDR2 FQNEAQ (reference sequence). CDR3 in amino acids: CASSPRVETQYF. The CDR3 DNA reads TGTGCCAGCAGCCCCCGGGTTGAGACCCAGTACTTC.